Listed below are T cell receptor beta chains from one sample, sequenced in a study of Ad26.COV2.S vaccination and SARS-CoV-2 variants. Some clones are missing from TCRdb's copy, which holds only in-frame ones; the method was immunoSEQ multiplex PCR. The data show a few hundred thousand clones, approximately 90% seen once. The sample was peripheral blood, taken in a trial of Ad26.COV2.S vaccine versus placebo. The receptors come from a person aged 18 to 59 who received the Ad26.COV2.S COVID-19 vaccine or a placebo. The CDR3 runs from the conserved cysteine through the conserved F or W. Fields, in order: CDR3 protein, CDR3 DNA, J gene, clone size, V gene, D gene. D genes are given only for firm matches. Clone size, where shown, is once, few, many, or a class for clones that have expanded.

cdr3_aa: CASSLDLIYNEQFF; cdr3_nt: TGTGCCAGCAGCTTAGATTTGATCTACAATGAGCAGTTCTTC; j_call: TRBJ2-1; clone_size: .; v_call: TRBV7-9; d_call: .
cdr3_aa: CASRKQGTTEAFF; cdr3_nt: TGTGCCAGCAGAAAACAGGGAACCACTGAAGCTTTCTTT; j_call: TRBJ1-1; clone_size: .; v_call: TRBV13; d_call: .
cdr3_aa: CASSQGSEGYEQYF; cdr3_nt: TGCGCCAGCAGCCAAGGTTCGGAGGGTTACGAGCAGTACTTC; j_call: TRBJ2-7; clone_size: .; v_call: TRBV4-3; d_call: .
cdr3_aa: CASSQPDRVTVTGELFF; cdr3_nt: TGTGCCAGCAGCCAACCAGACAGGGTAACGGTCACCGGGGAGCTGTTTTTT; j_call: TRBJ2-2; clone_size: .; v_call: TRBV4-2; d_call: TRBD1
cdr3_aa: CASSLGALVAGGANVLTF; cdr3_nt: TGTGCCAGCAGCTTGGGGGCCCTGGTCGCGGGAGGGGCCAACGTCCTGACTTTC; j_call: TRBJ2-6; clone_size: .; v_call: TRBV5-6; d_call: .
cdr3_aa: CASGRESNQPQHF; cdr3_nt: TGTGCCAGCGGTCGCGAGAGCAATCAGCCCCAGCATTTT; j_call: TRBJ1-5; clone_size: few; v_call: TRBV2; d_call: .
cdr3_aa: CASSLVGGTYNEQFF; cdr3_nt: TGCGCCAGCAGCTTGGTGGGGGGGACTTACAATGAGCAGTTCTTC; j_call: TRBJ2-1; clone_size: .; v_call: TRBV5-1; d_call: TRBD2
cdr3_aa: CASSPQQGTQETQYF; cdr3_nt: TGTGCCAGCTCACCACAACAGGGAACACAAGAGACCCAGTACTTC; j_call: TRBJ2-5; clone_size: .; v_call: TRBV18; d_call: .
cdr3_aa: CASSIVPRTGFYSNQPQHF; cdr3_nt: TGTGCCAGTAGTATAGTGCCGAGGACAGGGTTTTATAGCAATCAGCCCCAGCATTTT; j_call: TRBJ1-5; clone_size: .; v_call: TRBV19; d_call: TRBD1
cdr3_aa: CASILTPGTSGNEQFF; cdr3_nt: TGTGCCAGCATCTTAACCCCTGGGACTAGCGGCAATGAGCAGTTCTTC; j_call: TRBJ2-1; clone_size: .; v_call: TRBV21-1; d_call: .
cdr3_aa: CASSYSLQSNYGYTF; cdr3_nt: TGTGCCAGCAGTTACTCGTTACAGTCTAACTATGGCTACACCTTC; j_call: TRBJ1-2; clone_size: .; v_call: TRBV6-5; d_call: .
cdr3_aa: CASNPGGPGNTIYF; cdr3_nt: TGTGCCAGCAATCCCGGAGGGCCTGGAAACACCATATATTTT; j_call: TRBJ1-3; clone_size: .; v_call: TRBV7-2; d_call: .
cdr3_aa: CASSFGLAGTYNEQFF; cdr3_nt: TGTGCCAGCAGCTTCGGGTTAGCGGGGACCTACAATGAGCAGTTCTTC; j_call: TRBJ2-1; clone_size: once; v_call: TRBV5-5; d_call: TRBD2
cdr3_aa: CASGIQNEQYF; cdr3_nt: TGTGCCAGCGGGATCCAAAACGAGCAGTACTTC; j_call: TRBJ2-7; clone_size: once; v_call: TRBV6-5; d_call: .
cdr3_aa: CASSARLQSNEKLFF; cdr3_nt: TGTGCCAGCAGCGCCCGCTTACAGTCTAATGAAAAACTGTTTTTT; j_call: TRBJ1-4; clone_size: .; v_call: TRBV7-9; d_call: .
cdr3_aa: CASSPGTGGPGELFF; cdr3_nt: TGCGCCAGCAGTCCCGGGACAGGGGGGCCCGGGGAGCTGTTTTTT; j_call: TRBJ2-2; clone_size: .; v_call: TRBV5-1; d_call: TRBD1
cdr3_aa: CASSPRWVKDTQYF; cdr3_nt: TGTGCCAGCAGCCCTCGGTGGGTGAAGGATACGCAGTATTTT; j_call: TRBJ2-3; clone_size: .; v_call: TRBV7-8; d_call: .
cdr3_aa: CASSLSGSGDLSMLGMFF; cdr3_nt: TGTGCCAGCAGTTTATCCGGATCCGGGGATCTTTCGATGCTCGGGATGTTTTTT; j_call: TRBJ1-4; clone_size: .; v_call: TRBV27; d_call: .
cdr3_aa: CASSPDSIYGYTF; cdr3_nt: TGTGCCAGCAGTCCAGACAGTATCTATGGCTACACCTTC; j_call: TRBJ1-2; clone_size: once; v_call: TRBV27; d_call: .
cdr3_aa: CASSSTLARDTQYF; cdr3_nt: TGTGCCAGCAGTTCTACACTAGCCCGGGATACGCAGTATTTT; j_call: TRBJ2-3; clone_size: .; v_call: TRBV27; d_call: .
cdr3_aa: CASSEYNRNQPQHF; cdr3_nt: TGTGCCAGCAGTGAATACAATCGCAATCAGCCCCAGCATTTT; j_call: TRBJ1-5; clone_size: .; v_call: TRBV6-1; d_call: .
cdr3_aa: CASSVGQLMNTEAFF; cdr3_nt: TGTGCCAGCAGCGTAGGACAGCTCATGAACACTGAAGCTTTCTTT; j_call: TRBJ1-1; clone_size: .; v_call: TRBV9; d_call: .
cdr3_aa: CASSLQFGNQPQHF; cdr3_nt: TGTGCCAGCAGCCTTCAATTTGGGAATCAGCCCCAGCATTTT; j_call: TRBJ1-5; clone_size: .; v_call: TRBV7-8; d_call: .
cdr3_aa: CARSFKTGWGYTF; cdr3_nt: TGTGCCAGAAGCTTCAAAACAGGCTGGGGCTACACCTTC; j_call: TRBJ1-2; clone_size: .; v_call: TRBV5-3; d_call: .
cdr3_aa: CASSPGGGETQYF; cdr3_nt: TGTGCCAGCAGCCCCGGCGGGGGAGAGACCCAGTACTTC; j_call: TRBJ2-5; clone_size: .; v_call: TRBV12-3/TRBV12-4; d_call: TRBD2
cdr3_aa: CANQKRDRAGWNTEAFF; cdr3_nt: TGTGCCAACCAAAAACGGGACAGGGCTGGGTGGAACACTGAAGCTTTCTTT; j_call: TRBJ1-1; clone_size: once; v_call: TRBV27; d_call: TRBD1